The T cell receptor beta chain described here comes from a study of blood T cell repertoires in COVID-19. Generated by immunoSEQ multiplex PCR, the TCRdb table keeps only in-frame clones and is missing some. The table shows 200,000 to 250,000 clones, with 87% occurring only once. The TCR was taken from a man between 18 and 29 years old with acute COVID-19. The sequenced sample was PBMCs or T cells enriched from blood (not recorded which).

CDR3 coding DNA: TGCGCCAGCAGCAGAGCAGGGAAACGTGATACAGATACGCAGTATTTT. As protein: CASSRAGKRDTDTQYF. The chain links TRBV5-1 to TRBJ2-3; TRBD1 might be the D (5 bases). Trimming took 4 bases from V and 3 from J, leaving 18 bases between them. CDR1 and CDR2 from the germline V gene are SGHRS and YFSETQ. This CDR3 is built from 16 residues. Full variable domain (remainder filled in from reference TRBV5-1 and TRBJ2-3): KAGVTQTPRYLIKTRGQQVTLSCSPISGHRSVSWYQQTPGQGLQFLFEYFSETQRNKGNFPGRFSGRQFSNSRSEMNVSTLELGDSALYLCASSRAGKRDTDTQYFGPGTRLTVL.